The next 22 T cell receptor beta chains were all read from a single sample in a study of T cell responses to AZD1222 COVID-19 vaccine (dated by TCRdb to the early 2020s). In the paper's terms, the time point label means: baseline before first vaccination. Receptor libraries were prepared by the immunoSEQ multiplex PCR assay. What TCRdb holds here is the immuneACCESS table cut down to in-frame rearrangements. Part of the clones is not present; checked against another copy, under half of the missing clones reflect an unresolved V gene, and the others are unexplained. The sample table shows approximately 100,000 clones, and about nine tenths are seen once. 5% to 6% of the sample belongs to the ten largest clones. The specimen comprised peripheral blood, sampled on day 0 of AZD1222 vaccination. These receptors came from an adult in good health.

This clone appeared once. A read error may account for a junction end that differs from germline. The J gene is TRBJ2-2, the V gene TRBV7-7, with TRBD1 matching 7 bases. The CDR3 is 16 amino acids. Germline-derived CDR1 and CDR2 are SSHAT and FNYEAQ (reference sequence). The CDR3 spells CASSPSDRTNTGELFF. CDR3 in DNA: TGTGCTAGCAGCCCCTCGGACAGGACGAACACCGGGGAGCTGTTTTTT.

The V and J genes are TRBV19 and TRBJ2-7; D assignment may be TRBD1 or TRBD2 (5 bases each). The CDR3 consists of 15 residues. V lost 5 bases, J lost 2 bases, and 16 bases lay in between. Germline CDR1 and CDR2: LNHDA and SQIVND (reference sequence). CDR3 sequence: CASSPLGTDPYEQYF. The CDR3 region has the DNA TGTGCCAGTAGTCCCCTCGGGACGGATCCCTACGAGCAGTACTTC. The complete variable domain, with remaining parts taken from reference TRBV19 and TRBJ2-7, reads DGGITQSPKYLFRKEGQNVTLSCEQNLNHDAMYWYRQDPGQGLRLIYYSQIVNDFQKGDIAEGYSVSREKKESFPLTVTSAQKNPTAFYLCASSPLGTDPYEQYFGPGTRLTVT.

In this sample, this clone turned up a few times. This chain connects TRBV5-3 to TRBJ1-5; D gene uncertain. TRBV5-3 is recorded as an ORF, its role being uncertain. CDR3 length equals 13 residues. V lost 0 bases and J 8 bases, leaving 9 bases between the germline ends. The CDR3 DNA reads TGTGCCAGAAGCTTGGTGGGGTTGGAGCCCCAGCATTTT. This codes for CARSLVGLEPQHF.

V is TRBV10-1 and J is TRBJ2-7; 8 bases fit TRBD2. The CDR3 covers 12 residues. J lost 6 bases, V lost 3 bases, and 1 base had no gene match. Germline V lookup: CDR1 WNHNN, CDR2 SYGVQD (reference sequence). The CDR3 is CASSDRGGEQYF. The CDR3, as DNA: TGCGCCAGCAGTGATCGGGGGGGCGAGCAGTACTTC.

The chain couples TRBV13 to TRBJ2-7, with 11 bases identical to TRBD2. Germline V gene data show CDR1 as PRHDT and CDR2 as FYEKMQ (reference sequence). After removal of 5 bases from V and 7 bases from J, the junction contained 13 bases not matched to a gene. This CDR3 has 16 residues. The CDR3 coding sequence is TGTGCCAGCAGCCGTACTAGCGGGAGCGGTTTGGGGGAGCAGTACTTC. This encodes CASSRTSGSGLGEQYF.

The chain links TRBV5-4 to TRBJ1-1, with unresolved D. This CDR3 contains 11 residues. Trimming took 3 bases from V and 7 from J, leaving 7 bases between them. Germline CDR1 reads SGHNT; CDR2 reads YYREEE (reference sequence). For the CDR3, the DNA is TGTGCCAGCAGCTACGACGGTGAAGCTTTCTTT. Its protein is CASSYDGEAFF.

This chain links TRBV11-2 with TRBJ2-1; unclear D gene. The germline V gene has CDR1 SGHAT and CDR2 FQNNGV. The CDR3 totals 13 residues. Deletions cut 1 base from V and 7 bases from J, with 8 bases between. CDR3: CASSLGLLNEQFF. The CDR3 DNA reads as TGTGCCAGCAGCTTAGGGCTTCTAAATGAGCAGTTCTTC.

The genes are TRBV29-1 and TRBJ2-7; D might be TRBD2 (7 bases). The CDR3 has 13 residues. Trimming removed 4 bases from V and 7 bases from J, with 17 bases in between. The germline V gene has CDR1 SQVTM and CDR2 ANQGSEA. The CDR3 sequence: CSVAPRGREEQYF. In DNA, the CDR3 is TGCAGCGTTGCCCCCCGGGGGCGGGAGGAGCAGTACTTC.

The genes are TRBV5-4 and TRBJ2-7, with D hard to call. V was cut by 1 base and J by 0 bases, with 11 bases left in between. The CDR3 covers 15 residues. CDR1 is SGHNT, CDR2 YYREEE, per germline (reference sequence). In nucleotides, the CDR3 is TGTGCCAGCAGCTTGTTCCACCTGAGCTCCTACGAGCAGTACTTC. As protein: CASSLFHLSSYEQYF.

The chain employs TRBV28 and TRBJ1-3; TRBD1 agrees at 7 bases. There are 13 residues in the CDR3. J was trimmed by 9 bases and V by 7 bases; bases with no gene match: 9. Per the germline V gene, CDR1 is MDHEN and CDR2 is SYDVKM. The CDR3 DNA is TGTGCCAGCAATCTTCCGGACAGGAGCACCATATATTTT. Protein sequence: CASNLPDRSTIYF.

The rearrangement uses TRBV7-3 and TRBJ2-1; D remains ambiguous. Trimming left V 4 bases short and J 9 bases short, with 10 bases between. Germline lookup yields CDR1 SGHTA and CDR2 FQGTGA. CDR3 length: 12 amino acids. CDR3 residues: CASSSVKSEQFF. In nucleotides, the CDR3 is TGTGCCAGCAGCTCCGTAAAGAGTGAGCAGTTCTTC.

V is TRBV6-2 or TRBV6-3 and J is TRBJ2-7; no firm D call. This CDR3 has 13 amino acids. CDR1 is MNHEY and CDR2 is SVGEGT in the germline V gene. With 2 bases removed from V and 7 bases from J, the gap between germline ends came to 12 bases. The CDR3 loop reads CASSYRGQREQYF. The CDR3 nucleotides are TGTGCCAGCAGTTACCGAGGCCAAAGGGAGCAGTACTTC.

The rearrangement links TRBV28 to TRBJ1-1; 9 nucleotides line up with TRBD1. CDR3 length: 14 residues. Looked up from germline, CDR1 is MDHEN and CDR2 is SYDVKM. V was pared by 4 bases and J by 3 bases, with 3 bases of the junction left unmatched. The CDR3 DNA is TGTGCCAGCAGTTCGGGACAGGGCGACACTGAAGCTTTCTTT. Its translation: CASSSGQGDTEAFF.

This clone occurred once. V is TRBV19 and J is TRBJ2-7, with a tentative D call TRBD2 (7 bases). Trimming left V 6 bases short and J 3 bases short, with 12 bases between. This CDR3 region has 13 residues. The V gene's germline CDR1 is LNHDA and CDR2 SQIVND (reference sequence). For the CDR3, the DNA is TGTGCCAGTAGCCAGGGGACTATCTACGAGCAGTACTTC. Translated: CASSQGTIYEQYF.

CDR3 sequence (DNA): TGTGCCTGGAAGGGGGGAGAGAAGAAGGAGACCCAGTACTTC. Protein: CAWKGGEKKETQYF. The chain employs TRBV30 and TRBJ2-5; D may match TRBD1 or TRBD2 (6 bases each). Trimming shortened V by 4 bases and J by 5 bases, and 17 bases separated the two germline ends. The germline V gene has CDR1 GTSNPN and CDR2 SVGIG (reference sequence). The CDR3 has 14 residues.

The V and J genes are TRBV5-1 and TRBJ2-2, with a tentative D call TRBD2 (6 bases). Germline V lookup: CDR1 SGHRS, CDR2 YFSETQ. The CDR3 is made up of 16 amino acids. The V and J ends lost 0 bases and 2 bases respectively, with 11 bases between them. In DNA, the CDR3 is TGCGCCAGCAGCTTGGAAGGGGACTTAAACACCGGGGAGCTGTTTTTT. This sequence encodes CASSLEGDLNTGELFF.

The CDR3 nucleotides read TGTGCCAGCAGCCAAGTACGCAATCAGCCCCAGCATTTT. Protein: CASSQVRNQPQHF. This sequence joins TRBV4-2 and TRBJ1-5; D remains ambiguous. V lost 1 base and J 2 bases, leaving 3 bases between the germline ends. The germline CDR1 and CDR2 sequences are LGHNA and YNFKEQ. The length of the CDR3 is 13 residues.

V is TRBV27 and J is TRBJ1-5; 8 bases are a match to TRBD1. CDR1 MNHEY and CDR2 SMNVEV come from the germline V gene (reference sequence). Losses at the gene ends were 6 bases for V and 5 bases for J; bases not matched to a gene: 9. This CDR3 comprises 15 residues. This CDR3 reads CASSPGQGAHQPQHF. For the CDR3, the DNA is TGTGCCAGCAGCCCCGGACAGGGTGCGCATCAGCCCCAGCATTTT.

This chain links TRBV5-1 with TRBJ1-3, with no clear D. The V and J ends lost 3 bases and 1 base respectively, with 8 bases between them. Germline CDR1 reads SGHRS; CDR2 reads YFSETQ. This CDR3 contains 14 residues. CDR3 DNA sequence: TGCGCCAGCAGCTCGGACCCTTCTGGAAACACCATATATTTT. This translates into CASSSDPSGNTIYF.

This chain connects TRBV6-6 to TRBJ2-1; 7 nucleotides align to TRBD2. V dropped 5 bases and J dropped 7; count of bases not matched to a gene: 20. The CDR3 runs 18 residues. Germline V lookup: CDR1 MNHNY, CDR2 SVGAGI (reference sequence). The CDR3 sequence: CASSPPPGRREFRNEQFF. Written as DNA, the CDR3 is TGTGCCAGCAGTCCCCCCCCCGGCCGGCGGGAGTTTCGGAATGAGCAGTTCTTC.

The chain couples TRBV19 to TRBJ2-2, with D perhaps TRBD2 (6 bases). With 1 base removed from V and 5 bases from J, the gap between germline ends came to 17 bases. The germline gives CDR1 LNHDA, CDR2 SQIVND (reference sequence). This CDR3 is 17 amino acids long. The CDR3 DNA reads TGTGCCAGTAGTATAGCCCTGAGACGGGGGAGAACCGGGGAGCTGTTTTTT. This sequence encodes CASSIALRRGRTGELFF.

The gene calls are TRBV11-3 and TRBJ1-1; D uncertain. V was cut by 5 bases and J by 1 base, with 8 bases left in between. CDR1 and CDR2 from the germline V gene are SGHNT and YENEEA. The CDR3 contains 13 residues. The CDR3 sequence is CASSPTKNTEAFF. CDR3 DNA sequence: TGTGCCAGCAGCCCAACTAAGAACACTGAAGCTTTCTTT.